These T cell receptor beta chains were read from a single sample in a study of T cell repertoires in cytomegalovirus infection. TCRdb re-called the reads through MiXCR, storing one row per CDR3 protein. The sample contains fewer than 300,000 distinct CDR3 sequences, 20% to 30% of which appear only once. Sequenced material: PBMCs. These receptors were obtained from a human donor in good health (CMV status not recorded). Some clones in this sample may be carry-over from other donors' samples. Each CDR3 is given with its conserved first and last residue. A D gene is named only where the DNA matches it firmly. Clone size is shown for a subset of rows, as once, few, many or a class of expanded clone.

V,J,D,size,CDR3,DNA
TRBV13,TRBJ1-3,-,-,CASSLLQDGNTIYF,TGTGCCAGCAGCTTATTACAGGATGGAAACACCATATATTTT
TRBV7-2,TRBJ2-5,TRBD2,-,CASSFNTGGEETQYF,TGTGCCAGCAGCTTTAATACGGGAGGAGAAGAGACCCAGTACTTC
TRBV5-6,TRBJ1-5,-,-,CASSLRVAGNNQPQHF,TGTGCCAGCAGCTTGAGGGTTGCAGGGAACAATCAGCCCCAGCATTTT
TRBV11-2,TRBJ1-4,-,-,CASNPSPNEKLFF,TGTGCCAGCAACCCCAGTCCTAATGAAAAACTGTTTTTT
TRBV5-1,TRBJ2-3,-,-,CASQVGRGTDTQYF,TGCGCCAGCCAGGTGGGCAGAGGCACAGATACGCAGTATTTT
TRBV4-3,TRBJ2-7,TRBD2,-,CASSQYREGYEQYF,TGCGCCAGCAGCCAATACCGGGAGGGCTACGAGCAGTACTTC
TRBV5-1,TRBJ1-5,-,few,CASSLEGGGLSQHF,TGCGCCAGCAGCTTGGAAGGGGGAGGTCTCTCCCAGCATTTT
TRBV9,TRBJ1-5,-,-,CASSVGSSSDSSNQPQHF,TGTGCCAGCAGCGTAGGGTCCTCGTCGGATAGCAGCAATCAGCCCCAGCATTTT
TRBV28,TRBJ2-5,-,once,CASSLPLPGPGLQETQYF,TGTGCCAGCAGTTTACCCCTCCCCGGCCCGGGACTCCAAGAGACCCAGTACTTC
TRBV9,TRBJ2-2,-,few,CASSWGGGGTGELFF,TGTGCCAGCAGCTGGGGGGGAGGGGGCACCGGGGAGCTGTTTTTT
TRBV6-2/TRBV6-3,TRBJ2-7,TRBD1,few,CASSYPTPGQTSYEQYF,TGTGCCAGCAGTTACCCGACCCCGGGACAGACCTCCTACGAGCAGTACTTC
TRBV7-2,TRBJ1-5,TRBD1,many,CASSRRPDRVNSNQPQHF,TGTGCCAGCAGCCGAAGACCCGACAGGGTGAATAGCAATCAGCCCCAGCATTTT
TRBV11-2,TRBJ2-5,-,-,CASSAVGANQETQYF,TGTGCCAGCAGCGCTGTAGGGGCCAACCAAGAGACCCAGTACTTC
TRBV12-5,TRBJ1-6,-,few,CASGPRERYNSPLHF,TGTGCTAGTGGCCCCCGCGAGCGGTATAATTCACCCCTCCACTTT
TRBV7-9,TRBJ2-1,-,few,CASSLNGVALREQFF,TGTGCCAGCAGCTTAAATGGGGTAGCGCTTCGTGAGCAGTTCTTC
TRBV7-2,TRBJ2-3,-,many,CASSLVTWESDTQYF,TGTGCCAGCAGCTTAGTCACCTGGGAATCAGATACGCAGTATTTT
TRBV2,TRBJ1-6,-,-,CASSGGLDSPLHF,TGTGCCAGCAGTGGGGGGTTGGATTCACCCCTCCACTTT
TRBV7-2,TRBJ2-2,-,few,CASSLSLGRGGTGELFF,TGTGCCAGCAGCTTGTCTCTGGGCCGGGGAGGCACCGGGGAGCTGTTTTTT
TRBV7-9,TRBJ2-3,-,many,CASSLEGPTDTQYF,TGTGCCAGCAGCTTAGAGGGTCCTACAGATACGCAGTATTTT
TRBV4-1,TRBJ2-4,-,few,CASSLSPRTVGKNIQYF,TGCGCCAGCAGCCTCTCCCCTCGGACAGTCGGCAAAAACATTCAGTACTTC
TRBV7-2,TRBJ1-2,TRBD1,many,CASSEAPGGQNYGYTF,TGTGCCAGCAGCGAGGCGCCAGGGGGTCAAAACTATGGCTACACCTTC
TRBV7-8,TRBJ1-5,-,many,CASSLPAGSNQPQHF,TGTGCCAGCAGCCTACCGGCGGGTAGCAATCAGCCCCAGCATTTT
TRBV5-1,TRBJ1-2,-,few,CASSLGSRLSHGYTF,TGCGCCAGCAGCTTGGGATCCCGCTTGAGCCATGGCTACACCTTC
TRBV12-3/TRBV12-4,TRBJ2-4,-,-,CASSSRAAGIQYF,TGTGCCAGCAGTTCCCGGGCCGCAGGGATTCAGTACTTC
TRBV7-2,TRBJ2-7,-,many,CASSLGQQNSYEQYF,TGTGCCAGCAGCTTAGGACAGCAAAACTCCTACGAGCAGTACTTC
TRBV20-1,TRBJ2-6,-,few,CSASTGWGRSGANVLTF,TGCAGTGCCTCAACAGGTTGGGGGCGCTCTGGGGCCAACGTCCTGACTTTC
TRBV5-1,TRBJ2-2,-,few,CASSPTRGNTGELFF,TGCGCCAGCAGCCCCACTCGGGGGAACACCGGGGAGCTGTTTTTT
TRBV7-2,TRBJ2-7,TRBD1,many,CASSPFQGAEQYF,TGTGCCAGCAGCCCCTTCCAGGGGGCCGAGCAGTACTTC
TRBV12-3/TRBV12-4,TRBJ1-4,TRBD1,-,CASTFRGQIEKLFF,TGTGCCAGCACTTTTCGGGGACAGATTGAAAAACTGTTTTTT
TRBV12-3/TRBV12-4,TRBJ1-5,TRBD1,few,CASSQDRTNQPQHF,TGTGCCAGCAGTCAGGACAGGACTAATCAGCCCCAGCATTTT
TRBV12-3/TRBV12-4,TRBJ2-7,TRBD2,few,CASTGLAGVGEQYF,TGTGCCAGCACCGGACTAGCGGGAGTAGGTGAGCAGTACTTC
TRBV7-2,TRBJ1-2,TRBD1,-,CASSPRQGRETYGYTF,TGTGCCAGCAGCCCGAGACAGGGGAGGGAGACCTATGGCTACACCTTC
TRBV5-4,TRBJ2-3,TRBD2,-,CASSIPGLAGTDTQYF,TGTGCCAGCAGCATCCCGGGACTAGCGGGCACAGATACGCAGTATTTT
TRBV7-9,TRBJ2-5,-,many,CASSLGLMGGETQYF,TGTGCCAGCAGCTTAGGGCTAATGGGGGGAGAGACCCAGTACTTC
TRBV28,TRBJ1-1,-,-,CASSLPPSLGRNTEAFF,TGTGCCAGCAGTTTACCCCCTTCACTAGGGCGGAACACTGAAGCTTTCTTT
TRBV7-9,TRBJ2-5,-,many,CASSLTSIGMRETQYF,TGTGCCAGCAGCCTCACTAGCATCGGGATGCGAGAGACCCAGTACTTC
TRBV5-1,TRBJ2-7,-,-,CASSFQGISSEQYF,TGCGCCAGCAGCTTTCAAGGAATCTCCTCCGAGCAGTACTTC
TRBV7-8,TRBJ2-1,TRBD2,many,CASSSGGLAGHNEQFF,TGTGCCAGCAGCTCTGGAGGACTAGCGGGCCACAATGAGCAGTTCTTC
TRBV7-9,TRBJ1-5,-,many,CASSARADQPQHF,TGTGCCAGCAGCGCCAGGGCCGATCAGCCCCAGCATTTT
TRBV7-8,TRBJ2-1,TRBD2,-,CASSLALAEPVF,TGTGCCAGCAGCTTGGCACTAGCGGAGCCCGTCTTC
TRBV28,TRBJ2-7,TRBD1,-,CASEQGYEQYF,TGTGCCAGTGAACAGGGGTACGAGCAGTACTTC
TRBV7-2,TRBJ2-1,TRBD2,few,CASSLLRGGQNNEQFF,TGTGCCAGCAGCTTACTGCGGGGGGGCCAAAACAATGAGCAGTTCTTC
TRBV6-1,TRBJ2-7,-,-,CASSEDASYEQYF,TGTGCCAGCAGTGAGGATGCCTCCTACGAGCAGTACTTC
TRBV20-1,TRBJ2-7,-,-,CSARDPQTYEQYF,TGCAGTGCTAGAGATCCACAGACCTACGAGCAGTACTTC
TRBV20-1,TRBJ2-2,-,many,CSARVDRLIGELFF,TGCAGTGCTAGGGTTGACAGGTTGATCGGGGAGCTGTTTTTT
TRBV7-2,TRBJ1-5,-,many,CASSLGYNQPQHF,TGTGCCAGCAGCTTAGGTTACAATCAGCCCCAGCATTTT
TRBV7-2,TRBJ2-5,-,few,CASSTQHSPEETQYF,TGTGCCAGCAGCACCCAACACTCCCCAGAGGAGACCCAGTACTTC
TRBV7-2,TRBJ2-7,TRBD1,many,CASSKGGQGPEQYF,TGTGCCAGCAGTAAGGGGGGACAGGGGCCCGAGCAGTACTTC
TRBV5-1,TRBJ1-1,-,few,CASSLQENTEAFF,TGCGCCAGCAGCCTGCAGGAGAACACTGAAGCTTTCTTT
TRBV28,TRBJ1-1,-,many,CASSPSDSYTEAFF,TGTGCCAGCAGTCCGTCTGACAGCTACACTGAAGCTTTCTTT